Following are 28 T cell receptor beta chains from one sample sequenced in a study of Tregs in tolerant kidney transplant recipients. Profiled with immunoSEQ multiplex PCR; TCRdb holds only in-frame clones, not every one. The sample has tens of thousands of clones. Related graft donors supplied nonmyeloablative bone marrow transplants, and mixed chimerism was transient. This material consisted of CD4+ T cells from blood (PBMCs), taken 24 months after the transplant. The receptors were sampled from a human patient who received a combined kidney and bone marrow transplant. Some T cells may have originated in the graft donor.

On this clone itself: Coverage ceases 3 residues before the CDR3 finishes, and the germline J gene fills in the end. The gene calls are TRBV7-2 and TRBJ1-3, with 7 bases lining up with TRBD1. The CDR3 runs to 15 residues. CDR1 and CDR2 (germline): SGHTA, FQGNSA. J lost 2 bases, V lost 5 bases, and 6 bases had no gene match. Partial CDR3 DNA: TGTGCCAGCAGCCCTAGGGGGCAGACTGGAAACACC. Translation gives CASSPRGQTGNT. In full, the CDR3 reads CASSPRGQTGNTIYF.

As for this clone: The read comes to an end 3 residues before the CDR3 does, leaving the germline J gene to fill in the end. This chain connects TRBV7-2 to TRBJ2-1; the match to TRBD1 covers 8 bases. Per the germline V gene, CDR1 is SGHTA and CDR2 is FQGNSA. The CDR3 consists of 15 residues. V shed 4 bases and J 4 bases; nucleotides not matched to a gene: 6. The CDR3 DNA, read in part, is TGTGCCAGCAGCTCCGACAGGGGATCTTACAATGAG. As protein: CASSSDRGSYNE. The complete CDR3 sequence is CASSSDRGSYNEQFF.

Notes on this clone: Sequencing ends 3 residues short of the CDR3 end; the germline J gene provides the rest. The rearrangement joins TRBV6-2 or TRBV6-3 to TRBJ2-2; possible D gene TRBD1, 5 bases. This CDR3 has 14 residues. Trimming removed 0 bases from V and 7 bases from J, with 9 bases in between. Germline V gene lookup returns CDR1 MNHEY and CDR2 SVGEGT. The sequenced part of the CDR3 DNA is TGTGCCAGCAGTTACTCAGGGGCTTACGGGGAG. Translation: CASSYSGAYGE. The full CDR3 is CASSYSGAYGELFF.

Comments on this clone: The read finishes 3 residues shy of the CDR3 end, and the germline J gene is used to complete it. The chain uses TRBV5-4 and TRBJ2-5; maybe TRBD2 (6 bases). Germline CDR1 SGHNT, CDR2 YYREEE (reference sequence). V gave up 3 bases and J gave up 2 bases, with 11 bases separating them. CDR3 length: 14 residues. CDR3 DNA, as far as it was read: TGTGCCAGCAGCTACGGGACTTCACAAGAGACC. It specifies CASSYGTSQET. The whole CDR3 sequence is CASSYGTSQETQYF.

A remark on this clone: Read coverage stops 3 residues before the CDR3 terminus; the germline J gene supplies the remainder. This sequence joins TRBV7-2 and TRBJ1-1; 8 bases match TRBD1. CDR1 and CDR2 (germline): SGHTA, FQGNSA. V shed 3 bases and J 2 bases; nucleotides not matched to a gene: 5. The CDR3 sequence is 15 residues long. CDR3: CASSFLGQGNTEAFF. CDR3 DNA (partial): TGTGCCAGCAGCTTTCTCGGACAGGGAAACACTGAA.

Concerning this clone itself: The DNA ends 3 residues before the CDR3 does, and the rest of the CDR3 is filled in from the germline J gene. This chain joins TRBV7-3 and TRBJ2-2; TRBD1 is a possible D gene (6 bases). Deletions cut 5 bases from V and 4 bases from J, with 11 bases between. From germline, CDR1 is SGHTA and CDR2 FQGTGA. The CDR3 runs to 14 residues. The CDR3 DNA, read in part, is TGTGCCAGCAGCCCAACAGGGACCACCGGGGAG. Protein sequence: CASSPTGTTGE. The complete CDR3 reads CASSPTGTTGELFF. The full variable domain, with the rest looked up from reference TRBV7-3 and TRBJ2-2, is GAGVSQTPSNKVTEKGKYVELRCDPISGHTALYWYRQSLGQGPEFLIYFQGTGAADDSGLPNDRFFAVRPEGSVSTLKIQRTERGDSAVYLCASSPTGTTGELFFGEGSRLTVL.

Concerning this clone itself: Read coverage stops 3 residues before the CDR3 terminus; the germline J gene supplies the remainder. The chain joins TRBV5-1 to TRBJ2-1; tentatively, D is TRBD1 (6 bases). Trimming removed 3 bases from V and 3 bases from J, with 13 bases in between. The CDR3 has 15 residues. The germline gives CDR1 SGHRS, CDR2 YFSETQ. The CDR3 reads CASSSTPDSYNEQFF. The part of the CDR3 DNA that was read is TGCGCCAGCAGCTCGACCCCGGACAGCTACAATGAG.

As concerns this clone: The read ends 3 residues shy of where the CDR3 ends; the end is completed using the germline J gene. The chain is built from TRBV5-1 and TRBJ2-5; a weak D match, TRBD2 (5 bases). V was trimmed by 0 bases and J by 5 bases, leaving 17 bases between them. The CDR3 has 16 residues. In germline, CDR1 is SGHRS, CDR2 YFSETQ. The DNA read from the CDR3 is TGCGCCAGCAGCTTGGGGACTCAAAACTTTGGGGAGACC. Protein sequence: CASSLGTQNFGET. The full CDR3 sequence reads CASSLGTQNFGETQYF.

The sequenced CDR3 bases are TGTGCCAGCAGTAAAGGGACTAGCGGGAGGGCCTGCACCGGGGAG. As protein: CASSKGTSGRACTGE. The complete CDR3 sequence is CASSKGTSGRACTGELFF. The V and J genes are TRBV6-7 and TRBJ2-2; 16 bases are a match to TRBD2. The CDR3 is cut off 3 residues early in the read; its end comes from the germline J gene. TRBV6-7 is labeled an ORF, and its function is uncertain. This CDR3 has 18 amino acids. J was trimmed by 4 bases and V by 5 bases; bases with no gene match: 7.

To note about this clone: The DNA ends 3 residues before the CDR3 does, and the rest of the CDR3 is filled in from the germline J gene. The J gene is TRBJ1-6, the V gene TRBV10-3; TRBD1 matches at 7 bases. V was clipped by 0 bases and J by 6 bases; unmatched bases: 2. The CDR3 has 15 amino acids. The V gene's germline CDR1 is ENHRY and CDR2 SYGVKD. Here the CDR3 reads CAISESGQTNSPLHF. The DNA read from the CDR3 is TGTGCCATCAGTGAGTCGGGACAGACTAATTCACCC.

This CDR3 is CASSSWTSGRNTGELFF. The CDR3 bases that were read are TGCGCCAGCAGCTCATGGACTAGCGGGAGGAACACCGGGGAG. V is TRBV4-1 and J is TRBJ2-2, with 13 bases identical to TRBD2. The read gets to within 3 residues of the CDR3 end, and the germline J gene fills in the rest. The CDR3 consists of 17 residues. V lost 5 bases, J lost 1 base, and 4 bases stayed unmatched. Looked up from germline, CDR1 is MGHRA and CDR2 is YSYEKL.

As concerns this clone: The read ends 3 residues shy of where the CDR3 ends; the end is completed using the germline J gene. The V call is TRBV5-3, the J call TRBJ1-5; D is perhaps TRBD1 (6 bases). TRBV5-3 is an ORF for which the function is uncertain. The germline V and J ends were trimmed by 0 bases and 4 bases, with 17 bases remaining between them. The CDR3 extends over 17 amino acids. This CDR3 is CARSLARGAKENQPQHF. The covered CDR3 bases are TGTGCCAGAAGCTTGGCTCGGGGGGCTAAGGAAAATCAGCCC.

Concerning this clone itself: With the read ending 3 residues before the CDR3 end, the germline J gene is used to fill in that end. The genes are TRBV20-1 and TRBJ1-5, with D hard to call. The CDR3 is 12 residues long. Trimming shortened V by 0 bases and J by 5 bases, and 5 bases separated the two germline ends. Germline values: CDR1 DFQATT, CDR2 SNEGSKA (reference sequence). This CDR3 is CSAREADQPQHF. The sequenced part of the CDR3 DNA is TGCAGTGCTAGAGAAGCTGATCAGCCC.

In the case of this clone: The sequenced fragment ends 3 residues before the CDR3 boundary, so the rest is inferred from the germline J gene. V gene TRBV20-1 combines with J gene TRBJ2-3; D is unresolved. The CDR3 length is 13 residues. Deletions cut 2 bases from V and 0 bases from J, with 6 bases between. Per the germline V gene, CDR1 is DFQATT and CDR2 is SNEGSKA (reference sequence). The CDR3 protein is CSARITSTDTQYF. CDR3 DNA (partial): TGCAGTGCTAGAATAACTAGCACAGATACG.

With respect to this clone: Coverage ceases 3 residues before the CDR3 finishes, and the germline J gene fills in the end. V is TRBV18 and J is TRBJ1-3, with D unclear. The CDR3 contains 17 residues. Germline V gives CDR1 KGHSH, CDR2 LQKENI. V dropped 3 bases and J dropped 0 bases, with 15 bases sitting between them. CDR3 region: CASSPLPVRGSGNTIYF. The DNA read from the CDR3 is TGTGCCAGCTCACCCTTGCCCGTTCGGGGCTCTGGAAACACC.

The part of the CDR3 DNA that was read is TGTGCCTGGAGTGTACATAATGAG. Its translation is CAWSVHNE. The entire CDR3 is CAWSVHNEQFF. The V gene is TRBV30, the J gene TRBJ2-1; D unclear. The CDR3 end is not reached by the read, which stops 3 residues before it; the germline J gene fills it in. Germline V gene data show CDR1 as GTSNPN and CDR2 as SVGIG (reference sequence). The CDR3 has 11 residues. V dropped 0 bases and J dropped 7 bases, with 4 bases sitting between them.

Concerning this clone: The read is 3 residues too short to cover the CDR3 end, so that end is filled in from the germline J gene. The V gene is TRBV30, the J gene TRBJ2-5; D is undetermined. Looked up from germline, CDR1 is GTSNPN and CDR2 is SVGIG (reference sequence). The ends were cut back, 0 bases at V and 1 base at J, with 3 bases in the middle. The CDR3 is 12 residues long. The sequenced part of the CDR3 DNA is TGTGCCTGGAGTGTAGGCCAAGAGACC. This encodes CAWSVGQET. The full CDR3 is CAWSVGQETQYF. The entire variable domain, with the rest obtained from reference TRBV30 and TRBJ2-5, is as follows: SQTIHQWPATLVQPVGSPLSLECTVEGTSNPNLYWYRQAAGRGLQLLFYSVGIGQISSEVPQNLSASRPQDRQFILSSKKLLLSDSGFYLCAWSVGQETQYFGPGTRLLVL.

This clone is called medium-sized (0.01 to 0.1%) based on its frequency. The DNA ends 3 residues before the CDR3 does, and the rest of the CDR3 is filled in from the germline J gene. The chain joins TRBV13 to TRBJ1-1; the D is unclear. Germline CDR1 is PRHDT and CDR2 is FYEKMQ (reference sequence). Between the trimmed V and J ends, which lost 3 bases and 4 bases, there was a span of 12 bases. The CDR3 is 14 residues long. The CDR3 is CASSLGGEGTEAFF. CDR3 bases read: TGTGCCAGCAGCTTGGGCGGGGAAGGCACTGAA. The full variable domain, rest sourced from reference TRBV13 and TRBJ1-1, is AAGVIQSPRHLIKEKRETATLKCYPIPRHDTVYWYQQGPGQDPQFLISFYEKMQSDKGSIPDRFSAQQFSDYHSELNMSSLELGDSALYFCASSLGGEGTEAFFGQGTRLTVV.

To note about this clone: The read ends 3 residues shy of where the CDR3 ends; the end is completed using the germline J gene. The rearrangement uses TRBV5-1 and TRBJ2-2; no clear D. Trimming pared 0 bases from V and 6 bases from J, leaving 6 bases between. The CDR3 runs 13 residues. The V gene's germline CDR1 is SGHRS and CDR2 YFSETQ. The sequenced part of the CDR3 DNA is TGCGCCAGCAGCTTGGAAGGGCCCGGGGAG. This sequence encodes CASSLEGPGE. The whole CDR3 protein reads CASSLEGPGELFF.

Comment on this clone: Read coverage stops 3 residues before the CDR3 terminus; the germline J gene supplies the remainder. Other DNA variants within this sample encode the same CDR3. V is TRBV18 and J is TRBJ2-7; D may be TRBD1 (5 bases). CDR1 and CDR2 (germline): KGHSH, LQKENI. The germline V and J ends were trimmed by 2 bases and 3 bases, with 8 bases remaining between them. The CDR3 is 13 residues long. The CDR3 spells CASSPETGYEQYF. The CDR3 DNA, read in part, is TGTGCCAGCTCACCAGAAACAGGCTACGAG.

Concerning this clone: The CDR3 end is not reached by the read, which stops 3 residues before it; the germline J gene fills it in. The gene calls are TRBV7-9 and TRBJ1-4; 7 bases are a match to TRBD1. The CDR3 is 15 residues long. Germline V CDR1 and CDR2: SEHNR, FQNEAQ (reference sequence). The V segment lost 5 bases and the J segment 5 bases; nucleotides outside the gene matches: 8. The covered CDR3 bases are TGTGCCAGCAGCGCATTGGGACAGAACAATGAAAAA. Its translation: CASSALGQNNEK. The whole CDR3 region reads CASSALGQNNEKLFF. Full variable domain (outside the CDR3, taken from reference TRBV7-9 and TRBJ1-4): DTGVSQNPRHKITKRGQNVTFRCDPISEHNRLYWYRQTLGQGPEFLTYFQNEAQLEKSRLLSDRFSAERPKGSFSTLEIQRTEQGDSAMYLCASSALGQNNEKLFFGSGTQLSVL.

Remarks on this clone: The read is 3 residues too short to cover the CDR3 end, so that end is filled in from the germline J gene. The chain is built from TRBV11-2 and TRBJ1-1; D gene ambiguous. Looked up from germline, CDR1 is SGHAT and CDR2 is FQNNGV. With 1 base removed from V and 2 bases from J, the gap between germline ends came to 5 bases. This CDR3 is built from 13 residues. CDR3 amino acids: CASSLVLNTEAFF. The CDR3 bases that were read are TGTGCCAGCAGCTTAGTGCTAAACACTGAA.

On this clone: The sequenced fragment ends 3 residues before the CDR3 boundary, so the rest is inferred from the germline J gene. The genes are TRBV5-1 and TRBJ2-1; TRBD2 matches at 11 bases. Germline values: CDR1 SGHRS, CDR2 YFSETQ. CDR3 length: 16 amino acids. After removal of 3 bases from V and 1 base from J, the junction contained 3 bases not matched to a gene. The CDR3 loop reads CASSSTSGSSYNEQFF. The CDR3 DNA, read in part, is TGCGCCAGCAGCTCAACTAGCGGGAGTTCCTACAATGAG.

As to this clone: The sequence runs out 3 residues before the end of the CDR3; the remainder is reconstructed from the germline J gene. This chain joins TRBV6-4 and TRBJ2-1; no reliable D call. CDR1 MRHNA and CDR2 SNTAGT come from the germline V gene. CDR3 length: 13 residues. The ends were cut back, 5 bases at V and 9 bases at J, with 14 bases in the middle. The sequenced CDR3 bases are TGTGCCAGCAGTTCCGAGTTAACCAGTGAG. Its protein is CASSSELTSE. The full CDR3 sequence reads CASSSELTSEQFF.

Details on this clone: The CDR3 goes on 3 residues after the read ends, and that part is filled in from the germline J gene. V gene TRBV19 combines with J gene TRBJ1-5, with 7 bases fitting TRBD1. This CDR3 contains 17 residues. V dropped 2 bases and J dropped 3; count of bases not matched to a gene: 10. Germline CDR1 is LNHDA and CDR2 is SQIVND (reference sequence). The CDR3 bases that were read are TGTGCCAGTAGTATAACACCCCCCGACAGGGTCAATCAGCCC. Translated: CASSITPPDRVNQP. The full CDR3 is CASSITPPDRVNQPQHF.

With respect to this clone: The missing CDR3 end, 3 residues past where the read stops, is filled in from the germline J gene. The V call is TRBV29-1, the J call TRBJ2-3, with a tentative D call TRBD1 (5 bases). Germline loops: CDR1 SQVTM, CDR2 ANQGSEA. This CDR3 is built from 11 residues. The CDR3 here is CSVVGARTQYF. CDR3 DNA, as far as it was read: TGCAGCGTTGTAGGGGCAAGGACG.

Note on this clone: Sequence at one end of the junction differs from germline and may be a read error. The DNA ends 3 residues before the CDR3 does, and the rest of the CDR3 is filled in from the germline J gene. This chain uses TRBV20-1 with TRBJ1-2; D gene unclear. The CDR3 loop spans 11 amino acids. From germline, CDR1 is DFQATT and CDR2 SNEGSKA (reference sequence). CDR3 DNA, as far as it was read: TGCAGTACTAGAATAGGGTCGGGC. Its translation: CSTRIGSG. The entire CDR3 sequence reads CSTRIGSGYTF.

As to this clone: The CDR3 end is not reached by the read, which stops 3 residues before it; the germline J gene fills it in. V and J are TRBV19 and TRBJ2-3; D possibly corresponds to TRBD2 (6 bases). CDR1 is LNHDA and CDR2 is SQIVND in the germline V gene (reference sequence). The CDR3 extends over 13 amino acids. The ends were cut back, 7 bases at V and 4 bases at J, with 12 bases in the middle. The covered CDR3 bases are TGTGCCAGTAAGAGGCCGGGGGCAGATACG. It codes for CASKRPGADT. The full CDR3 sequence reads CASKRPGADTQYF.